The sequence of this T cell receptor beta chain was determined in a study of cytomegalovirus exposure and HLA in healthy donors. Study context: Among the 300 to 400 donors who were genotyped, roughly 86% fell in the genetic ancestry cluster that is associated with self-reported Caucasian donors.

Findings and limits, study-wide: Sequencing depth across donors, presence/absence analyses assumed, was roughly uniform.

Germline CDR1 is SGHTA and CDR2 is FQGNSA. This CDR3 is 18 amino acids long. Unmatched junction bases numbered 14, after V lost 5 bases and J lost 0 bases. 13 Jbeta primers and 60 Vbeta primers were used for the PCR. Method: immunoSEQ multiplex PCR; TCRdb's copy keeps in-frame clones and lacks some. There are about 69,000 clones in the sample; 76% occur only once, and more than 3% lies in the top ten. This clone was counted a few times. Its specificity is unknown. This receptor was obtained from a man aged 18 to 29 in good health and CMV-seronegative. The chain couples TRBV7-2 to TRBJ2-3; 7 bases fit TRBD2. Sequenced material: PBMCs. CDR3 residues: CASSVIGPSTSSTDTQYF. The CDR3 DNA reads TGTGCCAGCAGCGTCATAGGCCCCTCGACTAGCAGCACAGATACGCAGTATTTT.